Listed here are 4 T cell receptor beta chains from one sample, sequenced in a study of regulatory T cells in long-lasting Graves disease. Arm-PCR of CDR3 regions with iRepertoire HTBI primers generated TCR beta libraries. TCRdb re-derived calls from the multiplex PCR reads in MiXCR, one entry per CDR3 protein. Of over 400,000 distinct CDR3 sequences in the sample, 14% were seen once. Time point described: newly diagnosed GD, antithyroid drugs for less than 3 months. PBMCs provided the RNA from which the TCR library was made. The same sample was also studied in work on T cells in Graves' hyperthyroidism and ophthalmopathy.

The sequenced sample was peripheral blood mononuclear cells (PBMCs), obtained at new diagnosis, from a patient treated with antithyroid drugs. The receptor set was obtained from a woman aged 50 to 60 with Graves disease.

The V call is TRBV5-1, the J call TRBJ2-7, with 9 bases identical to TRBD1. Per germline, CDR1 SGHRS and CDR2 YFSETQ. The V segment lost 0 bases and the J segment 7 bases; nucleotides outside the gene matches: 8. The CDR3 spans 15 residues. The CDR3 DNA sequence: TGCGCCAGCAGCTTGGAAAGGACAGGGGACGGGGAGCAGTACTTC. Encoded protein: CASSLERTGDGEQYF.

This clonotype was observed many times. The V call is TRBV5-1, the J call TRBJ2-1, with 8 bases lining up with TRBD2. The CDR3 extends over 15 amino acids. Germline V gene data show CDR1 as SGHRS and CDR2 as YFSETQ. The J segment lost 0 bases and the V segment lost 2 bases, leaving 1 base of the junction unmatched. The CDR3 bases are TGCGCCAGCAGCTTACTAGCGGACTCCTACAATGAGCAGTTCTTC. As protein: CASSLLADSYNEQFF.

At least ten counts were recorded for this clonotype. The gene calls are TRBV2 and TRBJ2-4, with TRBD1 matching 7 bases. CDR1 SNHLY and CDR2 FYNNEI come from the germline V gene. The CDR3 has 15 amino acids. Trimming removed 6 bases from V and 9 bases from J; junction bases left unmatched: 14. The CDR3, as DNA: TGTGCCAGCAGCGCGGATTGGACAGGAATAGGCATTCAGTACTTC. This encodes CASSADWTGIGIQYF.

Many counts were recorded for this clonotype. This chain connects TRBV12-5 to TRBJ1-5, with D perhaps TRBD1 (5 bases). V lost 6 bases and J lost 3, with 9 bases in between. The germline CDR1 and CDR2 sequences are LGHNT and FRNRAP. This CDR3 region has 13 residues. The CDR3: CASGHGANQPQHF. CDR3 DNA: TGTGCTAGTGGCCATGGGGCCAATCAGCCCCAGCATTTT.